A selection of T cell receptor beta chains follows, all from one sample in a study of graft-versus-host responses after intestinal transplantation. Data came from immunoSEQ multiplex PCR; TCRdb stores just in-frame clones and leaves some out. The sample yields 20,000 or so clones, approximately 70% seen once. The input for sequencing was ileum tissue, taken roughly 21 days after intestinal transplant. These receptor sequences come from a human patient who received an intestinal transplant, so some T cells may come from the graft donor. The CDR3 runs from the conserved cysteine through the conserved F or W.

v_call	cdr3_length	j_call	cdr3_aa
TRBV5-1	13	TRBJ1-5	CATSAGDNQPQHF
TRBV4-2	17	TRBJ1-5	CASSQDLMGGGGQPQHF
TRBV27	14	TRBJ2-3	CASSPSRDTDTQYF
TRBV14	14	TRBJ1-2	CASSTLTGTYGYTF
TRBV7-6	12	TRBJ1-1	CASSLGATEAFF
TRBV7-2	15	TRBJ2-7	CASRPGTSPFGEQYF
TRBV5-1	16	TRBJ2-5	CASSPEWDLAGETQYF
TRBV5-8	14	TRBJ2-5	CASSLLAAQETQYF
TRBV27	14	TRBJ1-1	CASSSRTGYIEAFF
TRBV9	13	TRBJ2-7	CASSPASSYEQYF
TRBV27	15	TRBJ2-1	CASSPGTAFYNEQFF
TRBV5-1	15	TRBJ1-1	CASSPQGTGNTEAFF
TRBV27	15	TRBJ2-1	CASSFSGGGAGEQFF
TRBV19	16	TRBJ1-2	CASSTTHGQGASGYTF
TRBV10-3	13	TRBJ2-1	CAIGRQERLEQFF
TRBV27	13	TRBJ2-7	CASSLDRIHEQYF
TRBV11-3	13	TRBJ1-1	CASSSEGGLRAFF
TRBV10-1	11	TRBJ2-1	CASSEGHEQFF
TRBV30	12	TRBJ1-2	CAWSGAGYGYTF
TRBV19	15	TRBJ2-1	CARTLPDSFYNEQFF
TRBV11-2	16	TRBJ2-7	CASSLPLQGAVYEQYF
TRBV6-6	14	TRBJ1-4	CASSYSPGGEKLFF
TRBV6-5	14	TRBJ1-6	CASSYGTGGSPLHF
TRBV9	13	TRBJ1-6	CASSVAQNSPLHF
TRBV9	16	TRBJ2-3	CASSAGSRGWADTQYF
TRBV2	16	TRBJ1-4	CASSEYRVSTNEKLFF
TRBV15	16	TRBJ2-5	CATSRDRYLYQETQYF
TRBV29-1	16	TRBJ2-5	CSVGGTSGNPGETQYF
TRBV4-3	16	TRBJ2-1	CASSQGSERGDNEQFF
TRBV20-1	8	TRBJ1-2	CSGGPYTF
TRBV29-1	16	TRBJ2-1	CSVEAPARSSYNEQFF
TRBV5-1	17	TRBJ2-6	CASSFDLAGAGANVLTF
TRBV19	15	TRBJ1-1	CASSKDRGPNTEAFF
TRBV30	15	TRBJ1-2	CAWIRTGDHGYGYTF
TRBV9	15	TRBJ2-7	CASSVSSQAYYEQYF
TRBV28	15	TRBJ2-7	CASSLIRTVSGEQYF
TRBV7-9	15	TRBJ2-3	CASSLSGSSTDTQYF
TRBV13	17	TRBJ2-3	CASSLGFLAGATDTQYF
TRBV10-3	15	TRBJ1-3	CAISESGTAGNTIYF
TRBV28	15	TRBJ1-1	CASREKPDGGGEAFF
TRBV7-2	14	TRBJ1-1	CASSFTGGWTEAFF
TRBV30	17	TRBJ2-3	CAWSVGLSGRAGDTQYF
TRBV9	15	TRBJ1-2	CASSVGAAPNYGYTF
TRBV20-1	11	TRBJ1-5	CSARRLQPQHF
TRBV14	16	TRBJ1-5	CASSQAGQKSNQPQHF
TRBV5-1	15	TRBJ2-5	CASSFSSGTGETQYF
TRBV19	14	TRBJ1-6	CASNDRGVGSPLHF
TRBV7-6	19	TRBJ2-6	CASSMGDEISQSRANVLTF
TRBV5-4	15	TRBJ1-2	CASSSIQGLNYGYTF
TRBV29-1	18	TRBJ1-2	CSVEDPETGGRGNYGYTF
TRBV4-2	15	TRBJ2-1	CASSQEDWSYNEQFF
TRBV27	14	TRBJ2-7	CASSSGLGMYEQYF
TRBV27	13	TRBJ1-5	CASSFGVLQPQHF
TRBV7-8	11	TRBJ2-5	CASSLGTVSYF
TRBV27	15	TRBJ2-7	CASSLKGTTYYEQYF
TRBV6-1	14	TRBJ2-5	CASLGGTSTETQYF
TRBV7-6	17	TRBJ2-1	CASSLVVGTSSYNEQFF
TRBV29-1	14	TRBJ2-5	CSVEGLDVQETQYF
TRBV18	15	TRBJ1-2	CASSPQTGSNYGYTF
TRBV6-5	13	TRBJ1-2	CASSRGTDYGYTF